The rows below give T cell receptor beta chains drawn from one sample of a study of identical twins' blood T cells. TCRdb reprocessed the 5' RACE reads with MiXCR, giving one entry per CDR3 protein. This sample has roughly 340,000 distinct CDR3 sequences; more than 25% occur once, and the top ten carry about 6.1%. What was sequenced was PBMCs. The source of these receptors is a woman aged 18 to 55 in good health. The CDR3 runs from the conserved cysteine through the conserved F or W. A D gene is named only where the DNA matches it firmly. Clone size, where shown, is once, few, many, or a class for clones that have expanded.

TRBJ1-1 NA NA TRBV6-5 TGTGCCAGCACCCAAAGGAGGAACACTGAAGCTTTCTTT CASTQRRNTEAFF
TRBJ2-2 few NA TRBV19 TGTGCCAGTAGTAACCTGGACACCGGGGAGCTGTTTTTT CASSNLDTGELFF
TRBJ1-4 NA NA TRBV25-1 TGTGCCAGCAGTGAATATGACAATGAAAAACTGTTTTTT CASSEYDNEKLFF
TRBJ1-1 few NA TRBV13 TGTGCCAGCAGCTTAGGGTATGGGGCTGGGACTGAAGCTTTCTTT CASSLGYGAGTEAFF
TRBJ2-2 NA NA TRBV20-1 TGCGCCTGGAACAGGAACACCGGGGAGCTGTTTTTT CAWNRNTGELFF
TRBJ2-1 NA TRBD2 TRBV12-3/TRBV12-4 TGTGCCAGCAGTTCGTGGCTAGCGGGACCGGGGGAGCAGTTCTTC CASSSWLAGPGEQFF
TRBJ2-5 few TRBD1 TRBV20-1 TGCACCGCCTCACAGGGGAAAGAGACCCAGTACTTC CTASQGKETQYF
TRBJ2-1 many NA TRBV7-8 TGTGCCAGCAGCTTAACTCGCCTAGCGATTGAGCAGTTCTTC CASSLTRLAIEQFF
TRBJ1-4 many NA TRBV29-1 TGCAGCGTTGAAACTAATGAAAAACTGTTTTTT CSVETNEKLFF
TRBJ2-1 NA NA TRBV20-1 TGCAGTGCTAGAGCCCCTGGGACCCTCCTGGGTGAGCAGTTCTTC CSARAPGTLLGEQFF
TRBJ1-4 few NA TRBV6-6 TGTGCCAGCAGCGCCGGTCCCGGAAAACTGTTTTTT CASSAGPGKLFF
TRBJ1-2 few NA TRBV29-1 TGCAGCGCCCTCGGGGCCAGCCTTTTCTATGGCTACACCTTC CSALGASLFYGYTF
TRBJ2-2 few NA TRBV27 TGTGCCAGCAGTTTATTGGGCCAGTTGAACACCGGGGAGCTGTTTTTT CASSLLGQLNTGELFF
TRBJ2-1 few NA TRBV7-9 TGTGCCAGCAGCTTAGAAGGGTCACTTTACGAGCAGTTCTTC CASSLEGSLYEQFF
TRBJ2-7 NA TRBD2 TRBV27 TGTGCCAGCAGTTTATTAGCGGGGGAGAGCTCCCACGAGCAGTACTTC CASSLLAGESSHEQYF
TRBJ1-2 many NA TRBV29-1 TGCAGCGCGGACATAGGACAGTCCTATGGCTACACCTTC CSADIGQSYGYTF
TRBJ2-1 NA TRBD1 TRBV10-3 TGTGCCATCAGCTCCGGACAGGGTATAGTTTATGAGCAGTTCTTC CAISSGQGIVYEQFF
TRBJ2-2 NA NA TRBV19 TGTTCCAGTATGGTGGGCGTCGGGGCCGGGGAGCTGTTTTTT CSSMVGVGAGELFF
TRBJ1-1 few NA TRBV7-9 TGTGCCAGCAGCTCCGCTGAGAGGCCTGAAGCTTTCTTT CASSSAERPEAFF
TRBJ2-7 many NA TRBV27 TGTGCCAGCAGTTTTGGTCCTTCCTACGAGCAGTACTTC CASSFGPSYEQYF
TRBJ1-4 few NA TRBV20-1 TGCAGTGCTAGACTGGACGCGTCTAATGAAAAACTGTTTTTT CSARLDASNEKLFF
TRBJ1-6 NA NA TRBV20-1 TGCAGTGCTCTGTCTAGAACGTTCGGAGGATCACCCCTCCACTTT CSALSRTFGGSPLHF
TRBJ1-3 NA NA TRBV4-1 TGCGCCAGCAGCCAAGACACCACTTTCTCTGGAAACACCATATATTTT CASSQDTTFSGNTIYF
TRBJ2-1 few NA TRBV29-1 TGCAGCGCCCGGGACGGCTCCTACAATGAGCAGTTCTTC CSARDGSYNEQFF
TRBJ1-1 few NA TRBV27 TGTGCCAGCAGTTTCACAGGGACGAACACTGAAGCTTTCTTT CASSFTGTNTEAFF
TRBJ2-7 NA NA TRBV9 TGTGCCAGCAGCTTAGGCAACTCCTACGAGCAGTACTTC CASSLGNSYEQYF
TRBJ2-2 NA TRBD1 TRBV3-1 TGTGCCAGCAGAAAAGGGACAGGTTACACCGGGGAGCTGTTTTTT CASRKGTGYTGELFF
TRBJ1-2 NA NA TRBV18 TGTGCCAGCTCACCACCGGGTTCAGGGGCTAACTATGGCTACACCTTC CASSPPGSGANYGYTF
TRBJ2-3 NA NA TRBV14 TGTGCCAGCAGCCAAGGATTGCGATTCACAGATACGCAGTATTTT CASSQGLRFTDTQYF
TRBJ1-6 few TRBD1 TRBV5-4 TGTGCCAGCACCCCGGACAGGAATTCACCCCTCCACTTT CASTPDRNSPLHF
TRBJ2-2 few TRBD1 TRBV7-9 TGTGCCAGCGGACAGGGGAACACCGGGGAGCTGTTTTTT CASGQGNTGELFF
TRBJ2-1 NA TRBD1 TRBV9 TGTGCCAGCAGCCTATCGACAGGGAGAGCCTACAATGAGCAGTTCTTC CASSLSTGRAYNEQFF
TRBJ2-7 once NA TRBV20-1 TGCAGTGCCCCCTGGGCAGGCGGATACGAGCAGTACTTC CSAPWAGGYEQYF
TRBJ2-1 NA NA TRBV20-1 TGCAGTGCTAACCGACAGCTCTCGACCAGGTATGAGCAGTTCTTC CSANRQLSTRYEQFF
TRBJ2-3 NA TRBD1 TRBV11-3 TGTGCCAGCAGCTCGCGACAGGGTATCACAGATACGCAGTATTTT CASSSRQGITDTQYF
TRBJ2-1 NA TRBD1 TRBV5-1 TGCGCCAGCAGTCTAGGACAGGACGACAATGAGCAGTTCTTC CASSLGQDDNEQFF
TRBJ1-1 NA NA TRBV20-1 TGCAGTGCTAGAGATTCTGGAGGGACTGAAGCTTTCTTT CSARDSGGTEAFF
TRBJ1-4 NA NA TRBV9 TGTGCCAGCAGCGTGGGCAGGTCGGATGAAAAACTGTTTTTT CASSVGRSDEKLFF
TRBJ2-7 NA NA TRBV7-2 TGTGCCAGCAGCTTAGGAGGGGACCCCACCAACGAGCAGTACTTC CASSLGGDPTNEQYF
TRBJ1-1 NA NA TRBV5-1 TGCGCCAGCAGCCACGGCAGGGGCCTTGAAGCTTTCTTT CASSHGRGLEAFF
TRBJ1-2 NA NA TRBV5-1 TGCGCCAGCAGGACCGCCCTAGGGCATGGCTACACCTTC CASRTALGHGYTF
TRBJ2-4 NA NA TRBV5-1 TGCGCCAGCAGCGGTTCTGGGGACGGGGCAAACATTCAGTACTTC CASSGSGDGANIQYF
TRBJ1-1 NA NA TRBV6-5 TGTGCCAGCAGTCCCGAGACAGGCATCGAAGCTTTCTTT CASSPETGIEAFF
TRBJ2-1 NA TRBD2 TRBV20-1 TGCAGTGCTAGTAAACTAGCGGGAGTGAAATCTGTGCTTGAGCAGTTCTTC CSASKLAGVKSVLEQFF
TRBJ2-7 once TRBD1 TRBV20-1 TGCAGTGCTGGGGGACAGTTGGGCTACGAGCAGTACTTC CSAGGQLGYEQYF
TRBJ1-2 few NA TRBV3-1 TGTGCCGGCAGCCGGCCGGGACACAGCTATGGCTACACCTTC CAGSRPGHSYGYTF
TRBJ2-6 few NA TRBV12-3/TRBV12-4 TGTGCCAGCAGTCTTATAACCTCTGGGGCCAACGTCCTGACTTTC CASSLITSGANVLTF
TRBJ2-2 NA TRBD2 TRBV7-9 TGTGCCAGCAGCGCGACTAGCAGCACCGGGGAGCTGTTTTTT CASSATSSTGELFF
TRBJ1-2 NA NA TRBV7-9 TGTGCCAGCAGCTTAGAATCTCCCGGATATGGCTACACCTTC CASSLESPGYGYTF
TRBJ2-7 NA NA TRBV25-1 TGTGCCAGCAGTGTTAGCGCGGGCTACGAGCAGTACTTC CASSVSAGYEQYF
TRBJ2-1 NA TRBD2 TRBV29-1 TGCAGCGTGAAAAAGCGGGAGGGGCATGAGCAGTTCTTC CSVKKREGHEQFF
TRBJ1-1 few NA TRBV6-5 TGTGCCAGCAGTTACTCAGCTGGACGGACTGAAGCTTTCTTT CASSYSAGRTEAFF
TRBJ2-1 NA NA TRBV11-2 TGTGCCAGCAGCTTAACGGCCCTGGGCAATGAGCAGTTCTTC CASSLTALGNEQFF
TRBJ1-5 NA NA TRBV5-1 TGCGCCAGCAGCTCATCAGGGGGCAATCAGCCCCAGCATTTT CASSSSGGNQPQHF
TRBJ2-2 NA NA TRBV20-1 TGCAGTGCTAGCCCTATTCGGGGAGGAGGAGGGGAGCTGTTTTTT CSASPIRGGGGELFF